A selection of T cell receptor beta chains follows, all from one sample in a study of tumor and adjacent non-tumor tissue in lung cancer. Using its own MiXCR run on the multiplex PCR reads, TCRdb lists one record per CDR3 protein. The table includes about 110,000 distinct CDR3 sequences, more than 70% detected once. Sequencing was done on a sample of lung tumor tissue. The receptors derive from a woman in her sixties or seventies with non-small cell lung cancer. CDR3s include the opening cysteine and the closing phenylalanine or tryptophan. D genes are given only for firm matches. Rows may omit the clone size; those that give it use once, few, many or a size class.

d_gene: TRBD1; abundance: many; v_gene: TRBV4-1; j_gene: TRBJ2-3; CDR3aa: CASSQARQGDTQYF; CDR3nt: TGCGCCAGCAGCCAAGCGAGACAGGGAGATACGCAGTATTTT
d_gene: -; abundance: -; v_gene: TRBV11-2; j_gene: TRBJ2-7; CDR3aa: CASSPDPGQWYEQYF; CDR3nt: TGTGCCAGCAGCCCAGACCCCGGACAGTGGTACGAGCAGTACTTC
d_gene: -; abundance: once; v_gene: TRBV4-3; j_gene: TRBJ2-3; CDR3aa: CVSSQEDDPTDTRYF; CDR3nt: TGCGTCAGCAGCCAAGAGGACGACCCCACAGATACGCGGTATTTT
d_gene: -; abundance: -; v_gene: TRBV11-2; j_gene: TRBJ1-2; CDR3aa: CASSLFSRPPNYGYTF; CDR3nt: TGTGCCAGCAGCTTATTTAGCCGACCCCCTAACTATGGCTACACCTTC
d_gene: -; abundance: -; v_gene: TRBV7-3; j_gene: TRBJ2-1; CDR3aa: CASSLYPQPPNNEQFF; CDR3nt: TGTGCCAGCAGCTTATACCCACAGCCCCCCAACAATGAGCAGTTCTTC
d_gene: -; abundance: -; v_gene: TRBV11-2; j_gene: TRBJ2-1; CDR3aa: CASSSSGLMSYNDQFF; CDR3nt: TGTGCCAGCAGCTCCTCAGGGTTGATGTCCTACAATGATCAGTTCTTC
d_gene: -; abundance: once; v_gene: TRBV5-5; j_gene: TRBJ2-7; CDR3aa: CACGQRQEPYEQYF; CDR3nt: TGTGCCTGCGGCCAAAGACAGGAGCCCTACGAGCAGTACTTC
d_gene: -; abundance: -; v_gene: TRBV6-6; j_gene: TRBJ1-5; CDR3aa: CTSAKEGFLRNQPQHF; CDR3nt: TGTACCAGCGCAAAAGAGGGATTTCTCCGCAATCAGCCCCAGCATTTT
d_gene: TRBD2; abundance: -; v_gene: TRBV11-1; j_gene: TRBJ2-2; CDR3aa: CVSSPRLAGESSWELFF; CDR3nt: TGTGTCAGCAGCCCGCGACTAGCGGGAGAATCCTCCTGGGAGCTGTTTTTT
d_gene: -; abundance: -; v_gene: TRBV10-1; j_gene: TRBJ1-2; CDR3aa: CASSELVGDGYTF; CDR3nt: TGCGCCAGCAGCGAGTTAGTCGGTGATGGCTACACCTTC
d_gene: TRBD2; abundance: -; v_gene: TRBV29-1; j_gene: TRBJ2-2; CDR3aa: CSVGLPGGEPLF; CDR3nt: TGCAGCGTAGGACTACCCGGGGGGGAGCCGTTATTT
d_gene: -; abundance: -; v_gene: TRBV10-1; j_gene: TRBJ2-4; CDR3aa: CACRTGRRRVKNIQYF; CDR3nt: TGCGCCTGCAGGACGGGACGGAGGAGAGTCAAAAACATTCAGTACTTC
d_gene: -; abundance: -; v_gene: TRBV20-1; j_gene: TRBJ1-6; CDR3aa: CSAFSIPDHYNSPLRF; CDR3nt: TGCAGTGCTTTCTCAATCCCTGACCACTATAATTCACCCCTCCGCTTT
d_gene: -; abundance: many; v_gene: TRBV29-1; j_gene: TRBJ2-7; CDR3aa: CSVEQGVGYEQYF; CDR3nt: TGCAGCGTTGAGCAGGGTGTTGGCTACGAGCAGTACTTC
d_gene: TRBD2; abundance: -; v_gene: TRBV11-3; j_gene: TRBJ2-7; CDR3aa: CASSLERSSGGAYEQYF; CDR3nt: TGTGCCAGCAGCTTAGAGAGGTCAAGCGGGGGAGCCTACGAGCAGTACTTC
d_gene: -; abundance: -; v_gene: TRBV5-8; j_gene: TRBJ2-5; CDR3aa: CASNAGQGHFETQCF; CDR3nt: TGTGCCAGCAACGCGGGACAAGGGCATTTCGAGACCCAGTGCTTC
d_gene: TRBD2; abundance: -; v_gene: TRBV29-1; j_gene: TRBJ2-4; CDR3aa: CSAVLWLAGTIAKNIQYF; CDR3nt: TGCAGCGCCGTCCTATGGCTAGCGGGGACCATAGCCAAAAACATTCAGTACTTC
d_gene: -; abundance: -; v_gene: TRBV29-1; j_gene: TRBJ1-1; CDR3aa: CSIEGRAGSTEALF; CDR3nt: TGCAGCATTGAAGGCAGGGCAGGGAGCACTGAAGCTCTCTTT
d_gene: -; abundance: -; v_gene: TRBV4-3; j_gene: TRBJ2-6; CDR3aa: CASRPPVRESGTNVLTF; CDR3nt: TGCGCCAGCAGGCCCCCAGTCCGGGAGTCCGGGACCAACGTCCTGACTTTC
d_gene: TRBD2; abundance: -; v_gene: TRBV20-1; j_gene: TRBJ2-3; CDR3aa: CSQTSGNRYAVF; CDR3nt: TGCAGCCAGACTAGCGGGAACAGATACGCAGTATTT
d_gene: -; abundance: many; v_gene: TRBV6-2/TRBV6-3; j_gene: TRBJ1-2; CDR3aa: CASTLNPNYGYTF; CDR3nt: TGTGCCAGCACTTTGAACCCTAACTATGGCTACACCTTC
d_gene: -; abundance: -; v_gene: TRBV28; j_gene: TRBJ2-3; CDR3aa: CASSLLGGGAEDTQYF; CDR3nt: TGTGCCAGCAGTTTACTGGGTGGGGGGGCTGAAGATACGCAGTATTTT
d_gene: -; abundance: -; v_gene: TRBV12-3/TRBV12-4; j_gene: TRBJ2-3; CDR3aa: CASSSVWTASTDMQYF; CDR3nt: TGTGCCAGCAGCTCCGTTTGGACAGCAAGCACTGATATGCAGTATTTT
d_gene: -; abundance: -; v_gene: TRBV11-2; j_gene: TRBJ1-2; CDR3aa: CDSSLEAHGESGYTF; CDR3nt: TGTGACAGCAGCTTGGAGGCACACGGGGAAAGCGGCTACACCTTC
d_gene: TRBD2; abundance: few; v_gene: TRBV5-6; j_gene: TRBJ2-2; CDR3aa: CASSFRTSGGHGELFF; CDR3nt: TGTGCCAGCAGCTTCCGGACTAGCGGGGGCCACGGGGAGCTGTTTTTT
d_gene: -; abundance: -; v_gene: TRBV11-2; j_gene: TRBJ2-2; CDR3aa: CACSLVLAAHTGEPFF; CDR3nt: TGTGCCTGTAGCTTAGTATTGGCGGCGCACACCGGGGAGCCGTTTTTT
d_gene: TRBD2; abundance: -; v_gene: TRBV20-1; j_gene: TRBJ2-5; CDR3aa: CSARDLPGRAEGETQYF; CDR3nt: TGCAGTGCTAGAGATCTCCCCGGGAGGGCCGAAGGGGAGACCCAGTACTTC
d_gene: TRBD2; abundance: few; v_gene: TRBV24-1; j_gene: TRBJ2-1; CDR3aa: CATSKTSGASGYNEQFF; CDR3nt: TGTGCCACCAGTAAGACTAGCGGGGCCTCGGGGTACAATGAGCAGTTCTTC
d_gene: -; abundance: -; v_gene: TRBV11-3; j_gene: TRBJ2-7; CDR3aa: CASSLRKGISYEQYF; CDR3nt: TGTGCCAGCAGCCTGCGGAAGGGGATTTCTTACGAGCAGTACTTC